The 29 T cell receptor beta chains below all came from one sample that was sequenced in a study of cytomegalovirus exposure and HLA in healthy donors. PCR employed 60 Vbeta and 13 Jbeta primers. TCRdb keeps only in-frame clones here, not all; method: immunoSEQ multiplex PCR. The table shows 75,000 to 95,000 clones, with roughly 78% occurring only once. The sample consisted of PBMCs. Every receptor here comes from a male donor in good health and CMV-seropositive.

CDR3 residues: CASSPSPGTGYEQYF. The DNA of the CDR3 is TGTGCCAGCAGTCCATCCCCCGGGACAGGGTACGAGCAGTACTTC. The chain carries TRBV27 and TRBJ2-7, with 9 bases identical to TRBD1. CDR1 MNHEY and CDR2 SMNVEV come from the germline V gene (reference sequence). Unmatched junction bases numbered 9, after V lost 5 bases and J lost 4 bases. There are 15 residues in the CDR3.

This CDR3 is CASSYASQVSTDTQYF. The CDR3 region has the DNA TGTGCCAGCAGTTACGCGTCACAGGTTAGCACAGATACGCAGTATTTT. V gene TRBV6-5 combines with J gene TRBJ2-3; TRBD1 might be the D (5 bases). Trimming removed 2 bases from V and 0 bases from J, with 12 bases in between. CDR3 length equals 16 residues. Germline CDR1 reads MNHEY; CDR2 reads SVGAGI.

The chain is built from TRBV27 and TRBJ2-1; the match to TRBD2 covers 7 bases. V shed 6 bases, J shed 0 bases, and the junction held 14 bases outside the gene matches. Germline CDR1 MNHEY, CDR2 SMNVEV (reference sequence). The CDR3 has 18 residues. The CDR3 DNA is TGTGCCAGCAGCTATAATCCTGCGGGAGCGAGCTCCTACAATGAGCAGTTCTTC. It encodes CASSYNPAGASSYNEQFF.

This clone was detected only once. The sample has other DNA sequences that encode this CDR3 too. The CDR3 DNA follows: TGCGCCAGCAGCTTGGCAGGGAGCACAGATACGCAGTATTTT. Translated, it gives CASSLAGSTDTQYF. The V call is TRBV5-1, the J call TRBJ2-3, with D possibly being TRBD1 (5 bases). V shed 0 bases and J shed 0 bases, with 5 bases lying between them. Per germline, CDR1 SGHRS and CDR2 YFSETQ. CDR3 length: 14 amino acids.

The chain uses TRBV9 and TRBJ2-1; D not certain. The CDR3 is 15 amino acids. Germline V gene lookup returns CDR1 SGDLS and CDR2 YYNGEE. The V gene lost 6 bases and the J gene lost 4 bases, with 17 bases spanning the gap. In nucleotides, the CDR3 is TGTGCCAGCACCCGGAATGCGTCTAGGTACAATGAGCAGTTCTTC. This translates into CASTRNASRYNEQFF.

This rearrangement joins TRBV7-2 to TRBJ2-1, with 8 bases fitting TRBD2. The germline gives CDR1 SGHTA, CDR2 FQGNSA. The CDR3 runs to 14 residues. V was clipped by 5 bases and J by 9 bases; unmatched bases: 9. CDR3 nucleotides: TGTGCCAGCAGCCCCCCCGCGGGGGGCGCTGAGCAGTTCTTC. Translated: CASSPPAGGAEQFF.

This clone was observed once. The J gene is TRBJ2-5, the V gene TRBV5-1; 7 bases are a match to TRBD1. The CDR3 length is 14 residues. After removal of 4 bases from V and 1 base from J, the junction contained 4 bases not matched to a gene. CDR1 is SGHRS and CDR2 is YFSETQ in the germline V gene. CDR3 amino acids: CASSLGTVQETQYF. In DNA form, the CDR3 reads TGCGCCAGCAGCCTAGGGACAGTCCAAGAGACCCAGTACTTC.

This rearrangement joins TRBV6-1 to TRBJ2-7, with 9 bases fitting TRBD2. The CDR3 is made up of 15 amino acids. Losses at the gene ends were 6 bases for V and 2 bases for J; bases not matched to a gene: 8. Looked up from germline, CDR1 is MNHNS and CDR2 is SASEGT. CDR3 nucleotide sequence: TGTGCCAGCAGACGTTCTAGCGGGGACACCTACGAGCAGTACTTC. This gives the protein CASRRSSGDTYEQYF.

The rearrangement uses TRBV11-3 and TRBJ2-3, with D possibly being TRBD2 (5 bases). The V end lost 3 bases, the J end lost 10 bases, and 11 bases lay between the germline ends. CDR1 is SGHNT, CDR2 YENEEA, per germline. This CDR3 is built from 12 residues. The CDR3 DNA sequence: TGTGCCAGCAGCTTTACCGGGATGGCGCAGTATTTT. Translation gives CASSFTGMAQYF.

The CDR3 is CASIRGQAGNEQFF. The CDR3 DNA reads TGTGCCAGCATCCGGGGACAGGCTGGGAATGAGCAGTTCTTC. The V gene is TRBV2, the J gene TRBJ2-1, with 8 bases fitting TRBD1. The CDR3 covers 14 residues. The ends lost 7 bases at V and 7 bases at J; junction bases unmatched: 9. Germline CDR1 and CDR2: SNHLY and FYNNEI. Full variable domain (rest looked up from reference TRBV2 and TRBJ2-1): EPEVTQTPSHQVTQMGQEVILRCVPISNHLYFYWYRQILGQKVEFLVSFYNNEISEKSEIFDDQFSVERPDGSNFTLKIRSTKLEDSAMYFCASIRGQAGNEQFFGPGTRLTVL.

The V and J genes are TRBV28 and TRBJ2-5; TRBD1 agrees at 10 bases. The CDR3 consists of 18 residues. Germline CDR1 MDHEN, CDR2 SYDVKM. V dropped 7 bases and J dropped 1; count of bases not matched to a gene: 15. The CDR3 DNA follows: TGTGCCAGCAATAAGCCGTGGACAGGGGGAATGATCCAAGAGACCCAGTACTTC. Encoded protein: CASNKPWTGGMIQETQYF. Full variable domain (rest looked up from reference TRBV28 and TRBJ2-5): DVKVTQSSRYLVKRTGEKVFLECVQDMDHENMFWYRQDPGLGLRLIYFSYDVKMKEKGDIPEGYSVSREKKERFSLILESASTNQTSMYLCASNKPWTGGMIQETQYFGPGTRLLVL.

The rearrangement joins TRBV11-2 to TRBJ1-4; D possibly corresponds to TRBD1 (6 bases). The germline V and J ends were trimmed by 3 bases and 2 bases, with 19 bases remaining between them. The germline V gene has CDR1 SGHAT and CDR2 FQNNGV. The CDR3 covers 18 residues. This CDR3 is CASSFGPYRDRTNEKLFF. The CDR3 DNA follows: TGTGCCAGCAGCTTTGGCCCCTACAGGGATAGGACTAATGAAAAACTGTTTTTT.

A single count supports this clone. The V and J genes are TRBV21-1 and TRBJ1-6; the table names TRBD1, a call not compared with the DNA. TRBV21-1 is marked as a pseudogene. The CDR3 length is 15 residues. CDR3: CASSKPRTEDSPLHF. CDR3 DNA: TGTGCCAGCAGCAAACCCCGGACAGAGGATTCACCCCTCCACTTT.

The gene calls are TRBV7-2 and TRBJ1-2, with 10 bases aligning to TRBD1. V was clipped by 5 bases and J by 3 bases; unmatched bases: 3. The CDR3 is 14 amino acids. Germline CDR1 and CDR2: SGHTA and FQGNSA. The DNA for the CDR3 is TGTGCCAGCAGCCGAGGGACAGGGGACTATGGCTACACCTTC. It translates to CASSRGTGDYGYTF.

This clone has a handful of counts. The rearrangement joins TRBV5-1 to TRBJ2-3; 15 bases map to TRBD2. The J segment lost 4 bases and the V segment lost 5 bases, leaving 8 bases of the junction unmatched. Germline CDR1 and CDR2: SGHRS and YFSETQ. The CDR3 runs to 17 residues. The DNA for the CDR3 is TGCGCCAGCAGTAGACCGGGACTAGCGGGAGGAGCAGATACGCAGTATTTT. Amino acid sequence: CASSRPGLAGGADTQYF.

This clone has only a few counts. The V and J genes are TRBV6-4 and TRBJ2-3; 10 positions match TRBD1. This CDR3 spans 18 amino acids. CDR1 and CDR2 from the germline V gene are MRHNA and SNTAGT. Trimming removed 6 bases from V and 1 base from J; junction bases left unmatched: 13. The CDR3 spells CASSQASGTGVGTDTQYF. The CDR3, as DNA: TGTGCCAGCAGCCAGGCGTCCGGGACAGGGGTCGGCACAGATACGCAGTATTTT.

This chain connects TRBV10-1 to TRBJ2-5; 9 bases are shared with TRBD2. V shed 2 bases, J shed 5 bases, and the junction held 9 bases outside the gene matches. The CDR3 spans 16 residues. The germline V gene encodes CDR1 WNHNN and CDR2 SYGVQD (reference sequence). The CDR3 region has the DNA TGCGCCAGCAGTGAGGTGCGGGAGGGCCTCATCGAGACCCAGTACTTC. Translated: CASSEVREGLIETQYF.

The chain uses TRBV5-1 and TRBJ2-6; D is unclear. Germline values: CDR1 SGHRS, CDR2 YFSETQ. The CDR3 is 16 residues long. V was trimmed by 2 bases and J by 0 bases, leaving 9 bases between them. In nucleotides, the CDR3 is TGCGCCAGCAGCTTATTACAGTACTCTGGGGCCAACGTCCTGACTTTC. It is translated as CASSLLQYSGANVLTF.

This chain links TRBV4-2 with TRBJ1-4; no firm D call. The germline gives CDR1 LGHNA, CDR2 YNFKEQ. Trimming took off 2 bases at V and 1 base at J, with 17 bases between the two ends. The CDR3 loop spans 18 amino acids. The CDR3 coding sequence is TGTGCCAGCAGCCAACCGCCGACTTGGTCGGGAACTAATGAAAAACTGTTTTTT. This sequence encodes CASSQPPTWSGTNEKLFF.

The chain couples TRBV29-1 to TRBJ2-7; D not certain. The CDR3 contains 12 residues. CDR1 SQVTM and CDR2 ANQGSEA come from the germline V gene. V lost 4 bases and J 2 bases, leaving 9 bases between the germline ends. The CDR3 sequence is CSVGTEPYEQYF. The CDR3 nucleotides are TGCAGCGTTGGTACAGAGCCCTACGAGCAGTACTTC.

The chain employs TRBV18 and TRBJ1-5; possible D gene TRBD1, 5 bases. The length of the CDR3 is 15 residues. V lost 3 bases, J lost 5 bases, and 14 bases lay in between. CDR1 and CDR2 from the germline V gene are KGHSH and LQKENI. The CDR3, as DNA: TGTGCCAGCTCACCCTTAGCAACAGGAGATCAGCCCCAGCATTTT. Amino acid sequence: CASSPLATGDQPQHF. Looking up the rest from reference TRBV18 and TRBJ1-5 gives the full variable domain: NAGVMQNPRHLVRRRGQEARLRCSPMKGHSHVYWYRQLPEEGLKFMVYLQKENIIDESGMPKERFSAEFPKEGPSILRIQQVVRGDSAAYFCASSPLATGDQPQHFGDGTRLSIL.

The rearrangement joins TRBV5-1 to TRBJ2-1; 8 bases align to TRBD1. CDR3 length: 14 amino acids. Germline values: CDR1 SGHRS, CDR2 YFSETQ. With V trimmed by 3 bases and J by 5 bases, 4 bases remained unmatched. The CDR3 loop is CASSWRDRHNEQFF. CDR3 nucleotide sequence: TGCGCCAGCAGCTGGAGGGACAGGCACAATGAGCAGTTCTTC.

This chain links TRBV6-6 with TRBJ2-7; 7 bases are a match to TRBD1. Germline-derived CDR1 and CDR2 are MNHNY and SVGAGI (reference sequence). There are 12 residues in the CDR3. The V gene end was trimmed by 6 bases and the J gene end by 9 bases; junction bases not matched to a gene: 8. The chain's CDR3 is CASSYKSGGQYF. DNA of the CDR3: TGTGCCAGCAGCTATAAGTCAGGGGGGCAGTACTTC.

The chain joins TRBV5-6 to TRBJ1-5; maybe TRBD1 (5 bases). There are 12 residues in the CDR3. Per germline, CDR1 SGHDT and CDR2 YYEEEE. Between the trimmed V and J ends, which lost 5 bases and 7 bases, there was a span of 10 bases. DNA for the CDR3: TGTGCCAGCAGTTCGTGGGGCCAGCCCCAGCATTTT. Its protein product is CASSSWGQPQHF.

The V and J genes are TRBV28 and TRBJ2-3; possible D gene TRBD2, 5 bases. From germline, CDR1 is MDHEN and CDR2 SYDVKM. The CDR3 spans 19 residues. Trimming took 4 bases from V and 0 from J, leaving 23 bases between them. CDR3 amino acids: CASSSPSPGEKTSTDTQYF. The CDR3 DNA sequence: TGTGCCAGCAGTTCGCCAAGCCCCGGGGAGAAAACTAGCACAGATACGCAGTATTTT.

This clone was picked up a small number of times. The CDR3 spells CASRWTANTEAFF. The CDR3 region has the DNA TGTGCCAGCAGATGGACAGCGAACACTGAAGCTTTCTTT. This chain joins TRBV6-1 and TRBJ1-1; a possible D gene is TRBD1 (6 bases). The germline V gene encodes CDR1 MNHNS and CDR2 SASEGT. V was clipped by 6 bases and J by 1 base, with 9 bases between them. The CDR3 contains 13 residues.

CDR3 DNA sequence: TGTGCCAGCAGTTCCAACACCTACGAGCAGTACTTC. It codes for CASSSNTYEQYF. The chain joins TRBV11-2 to TRBJ2-7; no firm D call. The CDR3 contains 12 residues. V was cut by 6 bases and J by 2 bases, with 8 bases left in between. Germline assignment: CDR1 SGHAT and CDR2 FQNNGV.

This clone was counted only a few times. The CDR3 loop is CSADLTGSGEQYF. The CDR3 DNA sequence: TGCAGCGCGGATCTGACAGGCTCCGGCGAGCAGTACTTC. V is TRBV29-1 and J is TRBJ2-7, with D perhaps TRBD1 (6 bases). The CDR3 spans 13 residues. V lost 7 bases and J lost 6, with 19 bases in between. Germline CDR1 SQVTM, CDR2 ANQGSEA.

This sequence joins TRBV28 and TRBJ1-1, with unresolved D. V was shortened by 7 bases and J by 3 bases, with 24 bases between the two germline ends. CDR3 size: 17 residues. Germline V gives CDR1 MDHEN, CDR2 SYDVKM. Here the CDR3 reads CASIRAAEGGEDTEAFF. The CDR3 coding sequence is TGTGCCAGCATCCGAGCCGCGGAGGGAGGAGAAGACACTGAAGCTTTCTTT.